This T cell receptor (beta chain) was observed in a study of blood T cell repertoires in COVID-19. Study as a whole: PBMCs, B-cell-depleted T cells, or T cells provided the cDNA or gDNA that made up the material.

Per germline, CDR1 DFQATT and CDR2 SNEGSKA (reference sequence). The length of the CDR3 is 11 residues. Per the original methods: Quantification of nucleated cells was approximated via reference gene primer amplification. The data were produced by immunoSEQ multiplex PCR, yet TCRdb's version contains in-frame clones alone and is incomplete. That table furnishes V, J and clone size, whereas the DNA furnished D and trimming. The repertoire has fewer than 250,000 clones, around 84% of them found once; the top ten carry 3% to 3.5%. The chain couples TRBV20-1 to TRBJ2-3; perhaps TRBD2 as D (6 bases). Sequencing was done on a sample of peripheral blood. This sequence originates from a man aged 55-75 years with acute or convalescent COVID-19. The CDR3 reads CSGGNSDTQYF. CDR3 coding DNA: TGCTCCGGGGGTAATTCAGATACGCAGTATTTT.